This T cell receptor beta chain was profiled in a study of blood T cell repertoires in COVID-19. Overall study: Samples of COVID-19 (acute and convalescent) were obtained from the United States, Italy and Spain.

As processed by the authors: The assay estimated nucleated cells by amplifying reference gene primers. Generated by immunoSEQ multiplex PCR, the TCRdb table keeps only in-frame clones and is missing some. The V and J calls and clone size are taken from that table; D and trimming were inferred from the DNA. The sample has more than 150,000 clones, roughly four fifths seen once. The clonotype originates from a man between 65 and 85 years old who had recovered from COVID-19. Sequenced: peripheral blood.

The CDR3 loop is CAWSATQGQPQHF. The CDR3 bases are TGTGCCTGGAGTGCGACTCAGGGACAGCCCCAGCATTTT. The chain carries TRBV30 and TRBJ1-5, with D tentatively TRBD1 (5 bases). V lost 1 base to trimming and J lost 7 bases, with 11 bases between them. The CDR3 extends over 13 amino acids. Germline-derived CDR1 and CDR2 are GTSNPN and SVGIG (reference sequence).